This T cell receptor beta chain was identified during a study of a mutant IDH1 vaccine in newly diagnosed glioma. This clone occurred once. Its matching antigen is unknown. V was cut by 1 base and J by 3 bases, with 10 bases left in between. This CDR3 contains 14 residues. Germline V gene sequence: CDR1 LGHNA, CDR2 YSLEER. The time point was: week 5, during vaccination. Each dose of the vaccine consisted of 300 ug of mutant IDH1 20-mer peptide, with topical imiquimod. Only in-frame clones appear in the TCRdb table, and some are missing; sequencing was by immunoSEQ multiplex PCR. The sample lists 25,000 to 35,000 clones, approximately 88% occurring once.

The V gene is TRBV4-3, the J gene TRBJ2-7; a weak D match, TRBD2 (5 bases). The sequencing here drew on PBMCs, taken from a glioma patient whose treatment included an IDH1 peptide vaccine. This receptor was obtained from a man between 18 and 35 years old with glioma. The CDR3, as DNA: TGCGCCAGCAGCCAAGCCTTCGGGGACTACGAGCAGTACTTC. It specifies CASSQAFGDYEQYF.